These 26 T cell receptor beta chains originate from one sample sequenced in a study of beta chain features in type 1 diabetes. Reverse transcription of all isolated RNA meant that expressed TCRB transcripts were sequenced. Using immunoSEQ multiplex PCR, the repertoire was profiled, and TCRdb retains in-frame clones only, with some absent. The sample comprises 350,000 to 450,000 clones, about 15% of which are singletons, and roughly 0.033% rests with the top ten. The specimen sequenced was naive CD4+ T cells from blood. The receptors originated from a man between 25 and 39 years old in good health.

The rearrangement uses TRBV9 and TRBJ2-1; no reliable D call. The CDR3 has 17 residues. Germline CDR1 reads SGDLS; CDR2 reads YYNGEE. The germline V and J ends were trimmed by 4 bases and 6 bases, with 23 bases remaining between them. The CDR3 region has the DNA TGTGCCAGCAGCCCCCGTGTGGGTTCTTTATTACCCAATGAGCAGTTCTTC. Protein sequence: CASSPRVGSLLPNEQFF. The complete variable domain, with remaining parts taken from reference TRBV9 and TRBJ2-1, reads DSGVTQTPKHLITATGQRVTLRCSPRSGDLSVYWYQQSLDQGLQFLIQYYNGEERAKGNILERFSAQQFPDLHSELNLSSLELGDSALYFCASSPRVGSLLPNEQFFGPGTRLTVL.

This clone has more than one count but fewer than ten. J is TRBJ2-3 and V is TRBV30; D perhaps matches TRBD2 (6 bases). The CDR3 has 14 residues. Trimming removed 8 bases from V and 2 bases from J, with 17 bases in between. The germline gives CDR1 GTSNPN, CDR2 SVGIG (reference sequence). The CDR3 loop is CAIRYWRVTDTQYF. The DNA of the CDR3 is TGTGCCATACGATACTGGAGGGTCACAGATACGCAGTATTTT.

The chain recombines TRBV9 with TRBJ1-1, with a possible D match to TRBD1 (5 bases). CDR3 length: 16 residues. V was trimmed by 2 bases and J by 2 bases, leaving 16 bases between them. From germline, CDR1 is SGDLS and CDR2 YYNGEE. CDR3 nucleotides: TGTGCCAGCAGCGTTCGGGGAACTAGGGGCAACACTGAAGCTTTCTTT. Translated: CASSVRGTRGNTEAFF.

This clone was picked up a small number of times. The chain combines TRBV25-1 with TRBJ2-7; the D is unclear. The germline V gene has CDR1 MGHDK and CDR2 SYGVNS. Trimming stripped 5 bases from V and 2 bases from J, with 10 bases between. The CDR3 has 13 amino acids. The DNA of the CDR3 is TGTGCCAGCAGTAACCCGCCCACCTACGAGCAGTACTTC. Protein product: CASSNPPTYEQYF.

The V gene is TRBV7-9, the J gene TRBJ2-5; no clear D gene. The CDR3 is 15 residues long. Trimming took 0 bases from V and 1 from J, leaving 9 bases between them. Germline CDR1 and CDR2: SEHNR and FQNEAQ (reference sequence). CDR3 sequence: CASSLASDGQETQYF. CDR3 DNA sequence: TGTGCCAGCAGCTTAGCATCGGACGGCCAAGAGACCCAGTACTTC.

The chain carries TRBV30 and TRBJ2-7; 9 nucleotides agree with TRBD2. Unmatched junction bases numbered 8, after V lost 5 bases and J lost 6 bases. This CDR3 comprises 13 residues. Germline CDR1 GTSNPN, CDR2 SVGIG (reference sequence). The CDR3 here is CAWGSGRPSEQYV. The CDR3 bases are TGTGCCTGGGGGAGCGGGAGGCCCTCCGAGCAGTACGTC.

The chain joins TRBV4-2 to TRBJ2-3, with no clear D. The germline V gene encodes CDR1 LGHNA and CDR2 YNFKEQ. The CDR3 has 15 residues. V shed 1 base and J shed 3 bases, with 11 bases lying between them. The CDR3 coding sequence is TGTGCCAGCAGCCAAGCCCCTCTTAGGACAGATACGCAGTATTTT. Its protein product is CASSQAPLRTDTQYF.

The CDR3 is CASSQDPGGLRDEQFF. CDR3 DNA: TGCGCCAGCAGCCAAGACCCCGGGGGACTAAGGGATGAGCAGTTCTTC. The V gene is TRBV4-3, the J gene TRBJ2-1, with TRBD2 matching 7 bases. Germline CDR1 LGHNA, CDR2 YSLEER. CDR3 length: 16 residues. V shed 0 bases, J shed 8 bases, and the junction held 10 bases outside the gene matches.

This chain links TRBV6-4 with TRBJ2-3, with TRBD2 matching 7 bases. Germline V gene data show CDR1 as MRHNA and CDR2 as SNTAGT. The CDR3 is 15 amino acids. V gave up 0 bases and J gave up 2 bases; unmatched junction bases: 2. For the CDR3, the DNA is TGTGCCAGCAGTGACTCAGCGGGATACACAGATACGCAGTATTTT. Its protein is CASSDSAGYTDTQYF.

There are a few counts of this clone. This chain joins TRBV18 and TRBJ2-3, with D uncertain. The ends were cut back, 4 bases at V and 1 base at J, with 15 bases in the middle. The CDR3 is 16 amino acids. CDR1 KGHSH and CDR2 LQKENI come from the germline V gene. This chain's CDR3 is CASSQKAPLGTDTQYF. CDR3 nucleotides: TGTGCCAGCTCACAGAAGGCCCCGCTCGGCACAGATACGCAGTATTTT.

A remark on this clone: This specimen includes other DNA sequences encoding the same CDR3. The rearrangement links TRBV29-1 to TRBJ2-7; TRBD2 aligns across 7 bases. Per germline, CDR1 SQVTM and CDR2 ANQGSEA. Unmatched junction bases numbered 4, after V lost 6 bases and J lost 2 bases. CDR3 length: 12 residues. The CDR3 DNA sequence: TGCAGCGTGCGGGGGAGTGCCTACGAGCAGTACTTC. It encodes CSVRGSAYEQYF.

This clone has just a few counts. The CDR3 loop reads CASRLEARLAGELFF. The DNA of the CDR3 is TGTGCCAGCCGACTAGAAGCTAGGTTGGCCGGGGAGCTGTTTTTT. The V gene is TRBV7-2, the J gene TRBJ2-2, with D perhaps matching TRBD2 (6 bases). CDR3 length equals 15 residues. V lost 8 bases, J lost 6 bases, and 19 bases lay in between. Germline loops: CDR1 SGHTA, CDR2 FQGNSA.

The chain has TRBV13 and TRBJ2-1, with TRBD1 matching over 12 bases. CDR1 and CDR2 (germline): PRHDT, FYEKMQ (reference sequence). The CDR3 runs to 16 residues. The trim removed 4 bases at V and 5 bases at J, leaving 6 bases unmatched. CDR3 residues: CASSSRDRGPNNEQFF. The CDR3 DNA is TGTGCCAGCAGCTCCCGGGACAGGGGGCCTAACAATGAGCAGTTCTTC.

V usage is TRBV9 and J usage is TRBJ2-5; D gene ambiguous. Trimming left V 0 bases short and J 2 bases short, with 8 bases between. The germline CDR1 and CDR2 sequences are SGDLS and YYNGEE. The CDR3 contains 14 residues. CDR3 sequence reads: CASSVGRIQETQYF. The CDR3 DNA sequence: TGTGCCAGCAGCGTAGGAAGAATACAAGAGACCCAGTACTTC.

This clone was picked up many times. The chain is built from TRBV4-3 and TRBJ2-5; D unresolved. The V end lost 0 bases, the J end lost 2 bases, and 7 bases lay between the germline ends. The CDR3 is 14 amino acids. Germline V CDR1 and CDR2: LGHNA, YSLEER. This CDR3 reads CASSQDRVQETQYF. The CDR3 bases are TGCGCCAGCAGCCAAGATAGGGTACAAGAGACCCAGTACTTC.

The rearrangement links TRBV19 to TRBJ2-3; D is unclear. V was pared by 3 bases and J by 5 bases, with 6 bases between. The CDR3 has 12 residues. Germline V gives CDR1 LNHDA, CDR2 SQIVND (reference sequence). The CDR3 loop reads CASSILGDTQYF. As DNA, the CDR3 is TGTGCCAGTAGTATTTTAGGAGATACGCAGTATTTT.

The CDR3 loop reads CASSGRLGTDTQYF. CDR3 nucleotides: TGTGCCAGCAGCGGCCGACTGGGCACAGATACGCAGTATTTT. V gene TRBV7-2 combines with J gene TRBJ2-3; D unclear. Trimming took off 5 bases at V and 1 base at J, with 10 bases between the two ends. This CDR3 region has 14 residues. CDR1 is SGHTA, CDR2 FQGNSA, per germline.

Details on this clone: Distinct nucleotide sequences in the sample also encode this CDR3. This chain joins TRBV6-5 and TRBJ1-1; D possibly corresponds to TRBD1 (5 bases). Looked up from germline, CDR1 is MNHEY and CDR2 is SVGAGI. The CDR3 spans 11 residues. V was pared by 5 bases and J by 8 bases, with 9 bases between. The CDR3 protein is CASSRGTEAFF. CDR3 DNA sequence: TGTGCCAGCAGTCGCGGGACGGAAGCTTTCTTT.

This clone appeared a few times. The CDR3 DNA reads TGTGCCAGCAGTGTGGCTAGCGGAGGGACCTACGAGCAGTACGTC. Translated: CASSVASGGTYEQYV. The gene calls are TRBV2 and TRBJ2-7; 7 bases agree with TRBD2. This CDR3 comprises 15 residues. Germline V gene sequence: CDR1 SNHLY, CDR2 FYNNEI. J gave up 2 bases and V 4 bases, and 8 bases lay outside the gene matches.

The rearrangement uses TRBV11-2 and TRBJ2-7; D is ambiguous. The V and J ends lost 4 bases and 3 bases respectively, with 4 bases between them. The CDR3 is made up of 11 amino acids. The germline gives CDR1 SGHAT, CDR2 FQNNGV. The CDR3 DNA is TGTGCCAGCAGCTCCATCTACGAGCAGTACTTC. It specifies CASSSIYEQYF.

The rearrangement joins TRBV7-6 to TRBJ2-6; a possible D gene is TRBD2 (6 bases). The CDR3 spans 17 residues. V shed 5 bases and J shed 2 bases, with 16 bases lying between them. Germline V lookup: CDR1 SGHVS, CDR2 FNYEAQ. For the CDR3, the DNA is TGTGCCAGCAGCCCGTCCGGGGACTCAGCTGGGGCCAACGTCCTGACTTTC. Translating gives CASSPSGDSAGANVLTF.

The chain combines TRBV7-2 with TRBJ2-3; the D gene is possibly TRBD2 (6 bases). V lost 7 bases and J lost 0, with 14 bases in between. CDR3 length: 15 amino acids. From germline, CDR1 is SGHTA and CDR2 FQGNSA. This CDR3 reads CASIRLDRSTDTQYF. Here the CDR3 DNA reads TGTGCCAGCATCAGACTAGACCGAAGCACAGATACGCAGTATTTT.

In this sample, this clone turned up a few times. This chain connects TRBV18 to TRBJ2-5; D is unclear. The V and J ends lost 4 bases and 2 bases respectively, with 11 bases between them. CDR1 and CDR2 from the germline V gene are KGHSH and LQKENI. The CDR3 is made up of 14 amino acids. The CDR3: CASSRNTKQETQYF. CDR3 sequence (DNA): TGTGCCAGCTCACGGAACACGAAGCAAGAGACCCAGTACTTC. The entire variable domain, with the rest obtained from reference TRBV18 and TRBJ2-5, is as follows: NAGVMQNPRHLVRRRGQEARLRCSPMKGHSHVYWYRQLPEEGLKFMVYLQKENIIDESGMPKERFSAEFPKEGPSILRIQQVVRGDSAAYFCASSRNTKQETQYFGPGTRLLVL.

The rearrangement links TRBV18 to TRBJ1-2; D not resolved. The germline CDR1 and CDR2 sequences are KGHSH and LQKENI. V lost 3 bases and J lost 5, with 25 bases in between. The CDR3 contains 18 residues. The chain's CDR3 is CASSPLRPREEGKYGYTF. CDR3 nucleotides: TGTGCCAGCTCACCCCTCCGCCCTAGGGAGGAGGGAAAGTATGGCTACACCTTC.

Only a few counts were recorded for this clone. The chain has TRBV4-3 and TRBJ2-3; TRBD2 matches 8 bases. This CDR3 has 18 amino acids. Germline CDR1 and CDR2: LGHNA and YSLEER. The V gene end was trimmed by 2 bases and the J gene end by 1 base; junction bases not matched to a gene: 11. The CDR3 region has the DNA TGCGCCAGCAGCCAATCAACGGGAGGGTCCTCTGGCACAGATACGCAGTATTTT. Translated, it gives CASSQSTGGSSGTDTQYF.

The rearrangement joins TRBV29-1 to TRBJ2-5; 9 bases fit TRBD1. Germline lookup yields CDR1 SQVTM and CDR2 ANQGSEA. V shed 4 bases, J shed 1 base, and the junction held 4 bases outside the gene matches. The CDR3 is made up of 14 amino acids. CDR3 sequence: CSVASQGAQETQYF. For the CDR3, the DNA is TGCAGCGTTGCTTCACAGGGGGCCCAAGAGACCCAGTACTTC.